This T cell receptor beta chain came from a study of blood T cell repertoires in COVID-19. Looking at the study overall: PBMCs, B-cell-depleted T cells, or T cells provided the cDNA or gDNA that made up the material.

In the authors' workflow: Estimates of nucleated cell counts were drawn from the amplification of reference gene primers. Repertoires were generated with immunoSEQ multiplex PCR, while TCRdb's copy carries only in-frame clones and drops some. V and J calls plus clone size are reproduced from that table; the DNA served to infer D and trimming. The table includes tens of thousands of clones, 86% detected once. Trimming pared 5 bases from V and 0 bases from J, leaving 14 bases between. The germline CDR1 and CDR2 sequences are SGHVS and FQNEAQ. CDR3 size: 16 residues. The chain has TRBV7-8 and TRBJ2-4; D unresolved. Specimen: peripheral blood. The receptor's source is a man between 70 and 80 years old with active COVID-19. The DNA for the CDR3 is TGTGCCAGCAGCCCCGAGAGGTGGTTAGCCAAAAACATTCAGTACTTC. It specifies CASSPERWLAKNIQYF.